A selection of T cell receptor beta chains follows, all from one sample in a study of blood T cell repertoires in COVID-19. Measured with immunoSEQ multiplex PCR; TCRdb has only the in-frame clones, and not every one. Seen here are about 42,000 clones, under 90% observed once, and the top ten hold around two fifths. The sample consisted of peripheral blood. The receptors come from a human donor in a cohort sampled during active COVID-19. CDR3s include the opening cysteine and the closing phenylalanine or tryptophan. The D gene is left open where the match is weak. Clone size, where shown, is once, few, many, or a class for clones that have expanded.

clone size | J gene | D gene | V gene | CDR3 protein | CDR3 DNA
- | TRBJ1-5 | TRBD1 | TRBV2 | CASNGQGAPQHF | TGTGCCAGCAATGGACAGGGGGCGCCCCAGCATTTT
- | TRBJ1-1 | - | TRBV27 | CASSPSGQSNTEAFF | TGTGCCAGCAGTCCCTCTGGTCAGTCAAACACTGAAGCTTTCTTT
- | TRBJ1-1 | - | TRBV9 | CASSVNRGTEAFF | TGTGCCAGCAGCGTAAATAGAGGCACTGAAGCTTTCTTT
- | TRBJ1-6 | - | TRBV11-2 | CASSLFRPSLDSPLHF | TGTGCCAGCAGCTTATTCCGCCCATCGCTAGATTCACCCCTCCACTTT
- | TRBJ2-1 | TRBD2 | TRBV2 | CASSANGGGRNEQFF | TGTGCCAGCAGTGCCAACGGGGGGGGGAGAAATGAGCAGTTCTTC
- | TRBJ2-2 | - | TRBV6-5 | CASSYSSYTGELFF | TGTGCCAGCAGTTACTCTAGCTACACCGGGGAGCTGTTTTTT
- | TRBJ1-5 | - | TRBV6-2/TRBV6-3 | CASSYSRANQPQHF | TGTGCCAGCAGTTACAGCAGGGCCAATCAGCCCCAGCATTTT
- | TRBJ1-1 | TRBD1 | TRBV28 | CASSSGTGVGLEAFF | TGTGCCAGCAGTTCCGGGACAGGGGTCGGTCTGGAAGCTTTCTTT
- | TRBJ1-1 | TRBD1 | TRBV7-2 | CASSPVQGVTEAFF | TGTGCCAGCAGCCCAGTACAGGGGGTGACTGAAGCTTTCTTT
- | TRBJ1-1 | - | TRBV10-3 | CAISERGDTEAFF | TGTGCCATCAGTGAACGCGGAGACACTGAAGCTTTCTTT
once | TRBJ2-3 | TRBD1 | TRBV5-1 | CASSFGQGALDTQYF | TGCGCCAGCAGCTTCGGACAGGGGGCATTGGATACGCAGTATTTT
- | TRBJ2-2 | - | TRBV29-1 | CSGIPDFGAGELFF | TGCAGCGGAATACCGGACTTTGGGGCCGGGGAGCTGTTTTTT
- | TRBJ2-3 | TRBD2 | TRBV5-1 | CASSLELAATDTQYF | TGCGCCAGCAGCTTGGAGCTAGCGGCCACAGATACGCAGTATTTT
- | TRBJ1-2 | TRBD1 | TRBV9 | CASSVEVTGGNYGYTF | TGTGCCAGCAGCGTAGAGGTCACAGGGGGTAACTATGGCTACACCTTC
- | TRBJ2-7 | - | TRBV7-8 | CASSSPSFAGSYEQYF | TGTGCCAGCAGCTCCCCCTCCTTTGCGGGTTCCTACGAGCAGTACTTC
- | TRBJ1-6 | - | TRBV18 | CASSPIELYNSPLHF | TGTGCCAGCTCACCGATAGAGTTGTATAATTCACCCCTCCACTTT
once | TRBJ1-5 | TRBD1 | TRBV12-3/TRBV12-4 | CASSLGTGQPQHF | TGTGCCAGCAGTTTAGGGACAGGACAGCCCCAGCATTTT
- | TRBJ1-2 | - | TRBV19 | CASSISIPGRNYGYTF | TGTGCCAGTAGTATATCAATTCCCGGGAGAAACTATGGCTACACCTTC
- | TRBJ1-1 | TRBD1 | TRBV11-2 | CASSLEDREGGTEAFF | TGTGCCAGCAGCTTAGAGGACAGGGAGGGAGGCACTGAAGCTTTCTTT
- | TRBJ1-1 | - | TRBV4-2 | CASSQVDTEAFF | TGTGCCAGCAGCCAAGTAGACACTGAAGCTTTCTTT
- | TRBJ2-5 | - | TRBV7-2 | CASSSLGGGQETQYF | TGTGCCAGCAGCTCCCTGGGCGGCGGGCAAGAGACCCAGTACTTC
once | TRBJ1-3 | TRBD1 | TRBV4-2 | CASSQDRAGGDNTIYF | TGTGCCAGCAGCCAAGATCGGGCAGGGGGAGACAACACCATATATTTT
- | TRBJ2-2 | TRBD2 | TRBV9 | CASSSGLAGAKNTGELFF | TGTGCCAGCAGCTCTGGACTAGCGGGTGCTAAAAACACCGGGGAGCTGTTTTTT
- | TRBJ1-4 | - | TRBV19 | CASRGPGTPTNEKLFF | TGTGCCAGTAGGGGTCCCGGGACACCAACTAATGAAAAACTGTTTTTT
- | TRBJ2-5 | TRBD2 | TRBV7-8 | CASSLGGGQETQYF | TGTGCCAGCAGCTTGGGCGGGGGGCAAGAGACCCAGTACTTC